These 28 T cell receptor beta chains originate from one sample sequenced in a study of cytomegalovirus exposure and HLA in healthy donors. Researchers ran the PCR with 60 Vbeta and 13 Jbeta primers. Some clones are missing from TCRdb's copy, which holds only in-frame ones; the method was immunoSEQ multiplex PCR. This sample carries over 150,000 clones, 75% to 85% of them seen once, and the ten largest clones take about 8.3%. The sample consisted of PBMCs. These receptor sequences come from a man aged 30 to 45 in good health and CMV-seropositive.

Comment on this clone: At one end the junction does not follow the germline gene, possibly because of a read error. The rearrangement uses TRBV9 and TRBJ2-2; TRBD1 agrees at 7 bases. Germline-derived CDR1 and CDR2 are SGDLS and YYNGEE. The CDR3 is 14 residues long. The CDR3 spells CASTLTGNPGELFF. The CDR3 DNA reads TGTGCCAGCACCTTGACAGGGAACCCCGGGGAGCTGTTTTTT.

The sample holds a few counts of this clone. This chain connects TRBV6-1 to TRBJ1-2, with TRBD1 identical over 8 bases. Losses at the gene ends were 3 bases for V and 7 bases for J; bases not matched to a gene: 10. The CDR3 runs to 15 residues. The germline CDR1 and CDR2 sequences are MNHNS and SASEGT. CDR3: CASSERGQAKGGYTF. CDR3 nucleotide sequence: TGTGCCAGCAGTGAGCGGGGACAGGCAAAGGGTGGCTACACCTTC.

CDR3 in amino acids: CASSQDYSNYGYTF. CDR3 nucleotides: TGTGCCAGCAGCCAAGATTACTCTAACTATGGCTACACCTTC. V usage is TRBV14 and J usage is TRBJ1-2; D uncertain. V lost 0 bases and J lost 0, with 5 bases in between. The CDR3 consists of 14 residues. Germline V gives CDR1 SGHDN, CDR2 FVKESK.

The chain recombines TRBV6-1 with TRBJ2-5; 9 bases agree with TRBD1. V lost 7 bases and J lost 3; bases outside the gene matches: 6. CDR3 length: 14 amino acids. The germline gives CDR1 MNHNS, CDR2 SASEGT. The CDR3 region is CASTLDRGKETQYF. In DNA, the CDR3 is TGTGCCAGCACTCTGGACAGGGGAAAAGAGACCCAGTACTTC.

This clone was recorded only once. This sequence joins TRBV19 and TRBJ1-1; possibly TRBD1 for D (5 bases). The V end lost 8 bases, the J end lost 4 bases, and 11 bases lay between the germline ends. The germline V gene encodes CDR1 LNHDA and CDR2 SQIVND (reference sequence). The CDR3 totals 12 residues. In nucleotides, the CDR3 is TGTGCCAGTGGTTGGGGGGGCACTGAAGCTTTCTTT. As protein: CASGWGGTEAFF.

The rearrangement joins TRBV29-1 to TRBJ2-1, with 8 positions matching TRBD2. V lost 4 bases, J lost 0 bases, and 2 bases stayed unmatched. CDR3 size: 14 residues. Per germline, CDR1 SQVTM and CDR2 ANQGSEA. Here the CDR3 DNA reads TGCAGCGTTGCCGGGACTAGCTCCTACAATGAGCAGTTCTTC. Its translation is CSVAGTSSYNEQFF.

The chain couples TRBV7-2 to TRBJ2-2, with TRBD2 identical over 11 bases. The CDR3 is 15 amino acids. Germline trimming cut 6 bases from V and 6 bases from J; bases unmatched to any gene: 6. Per germline, CDR1 SGHTA and CDR2 FQGNSA. This CDR3 reads CASRSLAGAPGELFF. The CDR3, as DNA: TGTGCCAGCAGATCACTAGCGGGGGCCCCCGGGGAGCTGTTTTTT.

The J gene is TRBJ2-7, the V gene TRBV5-5; 10 nucleotides line up with TRBD1. J lost 3 bases, V lost 6 bases, and 6 bases had no gene match. Per germline, CDR1 SGHKS and CDR2 YYEKEE (reference sequence). CDR3 length equals 14 residues. CDR3 nucleotide sequence: TGTGCCAGCACCACTGACAGGGGGCGCTACGAGCAGTACTTC. It yields the protein CASTTDRGRYEQYF. Full variable domain (rest looked up from reference TRBV5-5 and TRBJ2-7): DAGVTQSPTHLIKTRGQQVTLRCSPISGHKSVSWYQQVLGQGPQFIFQYYEKEERGRGNFPDRFSARQFPNYSSELNVNALLLGDSALYLCASTTDRGRYEQYFGPGTRLTVT.

The gene calls are TRBV11-2 and TRBJ2-3; 8 nucleotides align to TRBD2. This CDR3 has 13 residues. V shed 5 bases, J shed 7 bases, and the junction held 5 bases outside the gene matches. Germline V CDR1 and CDR2: SGHAT, FQNNGV. The DNA for the CDR3 is TGTGCCAGCAGCCCCCGGGGGGGGTATACGCAGTATTTT. Protein: CASSPRGGYTQYF.

This clone was detected a few times. This chain links TRBV7-3 with TRBJ2-7, with 11 bases matching TRBD2. J lost 7 bases, V lost 2 bases, and 7 bases had no gene match. The CDR3 loop spans 15 amino acids. The germline V gene encodes CDR1 SGHTA and CDR2 FQGTGA. The CDR3 DNA is TGTGCCAGCAGCTTAGGCGGTCTAGCGGGGGGTGAGCAGTACTTC. This gives the protein CASSLGGLAGGEQYF.

The rearrangement links TRBV7-9 to TRBJ1-2; D not resolved. The CDR3 has 12 residues. V was clipped by 1 base and J by 10 bases, with 10 bases between them. Germline V gene sequence: CDR1 SEHNR, CDR2 FQNEAQ (reference sequence). CDR3 in amino acids: CASSLDVGDYTF. The CDR3 DNA sequence: TGTGCCAGCAGCTTAGACGTGGGAGACTACACCTTC.

The CDR3 loop reads CASSLAASGNEQFF. Written as DNA, the CDR3 is TGTGCCAGCAGCTTAGCGGCTAGCGGCAATGAGCAGTTCTTC. The chain has TRBV7-9 and TRBJ2-1; 7 bases are shared with TRBD2. V lost 0 bases to trimming and J lost 6 bases; unmatched junction nucleotides: 2. Per the germline V gene, CDR1 is SEHNR and CDR2 is FQNEAQ (reference sequence). The CDR3 is made up of 14 amino acids.

V gene TRBV18 combines with J gene TRBJ2-3; D remains unclear. V was cut by 6 bases and J by 2 bases, with 12 bases left in between. Germline V CDR1 and CDR2: KGHSH, LQKENI. This CDR3 contains 14 residues. CDR3 bases: TGTGCCAGCTCGCGGATGGCAGTCACAGATACGCAGTATTTT. It encodes CASSRMAVTDTQYF.

The sample holds one count of this clone. The J gene is TRBJ1-1, the V gene TRBV2; D is ambiguous. The CDR3 extends over 13 amino acids. Germline CDR1 SNHLY, CDR2 FYNNEI. Trimming took off 7 bases at V and 5 bases at J, with 14 bases between the two ends. The CDR3 nucleotides read TGTGCCAGCAAACCTGGAGGGAGAACTGAAGCTTTCTTT. Amino acid sequence: CASKPGGRTEAFF. Using reference TRBV2 and TRBJ1-1 for the parts outside the CDR3, the full variable domain is EPEVTQTPSHQVTQMGQEVILRCVPISNHLYFYWYRQILGQKVEFLVSFYNNEISEKSEIFDDQFSVERPDGSNFTLKIRSTKLEDSAMYFCASKPGGRTEAFFGQGTRLTVV.

The chain is built from TRBV7-8 and TRBJ1-2, with D possibly matching TRBD1 (5 bases). Germline V gene sequence: CDR1 SGHVS, CDR2 FQNEAQ. The ends were cut back, 5 bases at V and 5 bases at J, with 18 bases in the middle. CDR3 size: 15 residues. The chain's CDR3 is CASSPPEPGLYGYTF. The DNA of the CDR3 is TGTGCCAGCAGCCCGCCAGAGCCAGGGTTGTATGGCTACACCTTC.

On this clone: One end of the junction does not line up with germline, which may come from a read error. The rearrangement joins TRBV4-3 to TRBJ1-1; D might be TRBD1 (6 bases). The CDR3 has 15 residues. Per germline, CDR1 LGHNA and CDR2 YSLEER. CDR3 nucleotides: TGCGCCAGCAGCCAAAGAGTTGACAGGAACACTGAGGCTTTCTTT. This encodes CASSQRVDRNTEAFF.

This clone came up once. The gene calls are TRBV19 and TRBJ2-1, with 11 bases that match TRBD2. Germline V gene sequence: CDR1 LNHDA, CDR2 SQIVND (reference sequence). V shed 6 bases and J 4 bases; nucleotides not matched to a gene: 5. This CDR3 comprises 15 residues. The DNA for the CDR3 is TGTGCCAGTAGCCCTCTAGCGGGGGGTTACAATGAGCAGTTCTTC. Its translation: CASSPLAGGYNEQFF.

This chain connects TRBV9 to TRBJ1-1; 7 positions match TRBD1. CDR3 length: 15 residues. Trimming took 1 base from V and 2 from J; bases not matched to a gene: 5. Germline loops: CDR1 SGDLS, CDR2 YYNGEE. DNA for the CDR3: TGTGCCAGCAGCGTACACGCAGGGGGAAACACTGAAGCTTTCTTT. Its protein is CASSVHAGGNTEAFF.

This clone appeared a single time. The rearrangement uses TRBV7-9 and TRBJ1-3, with D perhaps matching TRBD1 (6 bases). The CDR3 sequence is 16 residues long. Per germline, CDR1 SEHNR and CDR2 FQNEAQ (reference sequence). V lost 1 base to trimming and J lost 4 bases, with 14 bases between them. CDR3 DNA sequence: TGTGCCAGCAGCTTAGTCCAGGGGATTTCAGGAAACACCATATATTTT. The encoded protein is CASSLVQGISGNTIYF.

There are a few counts of this clone. This chain joins TRBV30 and TRBJ2-7, with D possibly matching TRBD1 (6 bases). This CDR3 region has 13 residues. The V and J ends lost 4 bases and 6 bases respectively, with 16 bases between them. The germline V gene has CDR1 GTSNPN and CDR2 SVGIG (reference sequence). The CDR3 sequence is CAWTRGNAGEQYF. The CDR3 DNA reads as TGTGCCTGGACCAGGGGAAACGCTGGCGAGCAGTACTTC.

This clone was recorded a few times. The chain joins TRBV4-1 to TRBJ1-1; D is possibly TRBD1 (5 bases). This CDR3 comprises 15 residues. In germline, CDR1 is MGHRA, CDR2 YSYEKL. The V and J ends lost 4 bases and 1 base respectively, with 13 bases between them. CDR3 sequence (DNA): TGCGCCAGCAGCCCAACGTGGGGGGGGAACACTGAAGCTTTCTTT. Residues: CASSPTWGGNTEAFF.

The gene calls are TRBV10-3 and TRBJ1-2, with TRBD1 matching over 7 bases. V gave up 2 bases and J gave up 3 bases; unmatched junction bases: 9. The CDR3 sequence is 16 residues long. CDR1 is ENHRY, CDR2 SYGVKD, per germline. The CDR3 nucleotides read TGTGCCATCAGTGAGAGAAACAGGGGATTCGACTATGGCTACACCTTC. Encoded protein: CAISERNRGFDYGYTF.

The chain links TRBV28 to TRBJ2-1; the match to TRBD2 covers 9 bases. Losses at the gene ends were 5 bases for V and 4 bases for J; bases not matched to a gene: 6. The CDR3 runs 15 residues. The germline CDR1 and CDR2 sequences are MDHEN and SYDVKM. CDR3 protein: CASSLTSGPYNEQFF. The CDR3 DNA reads as TGTGCCAGCAGTCTTACTAGCGGGCCTTACAATGAGCAGTTCTTC.

V and J are TRBV18 and TRBJ1-2; D might be TRBD1 (6 bases). V was clipped by 6 bases and J by 8 bases, with 16 bases between them. CDR1 is KGHSH and CDR2 is LQKENI in the germline V gene. The CDR3 contains 13 residues. The CDR3: CASSRTDGQGYTF. The CDR3 region has the DNA TGTGCCAGCTCCCGGACAGACGGTCAAGGCTACACCTTC.

The chain has TRBV7-8 and TRBJ2-1; TRBD2 matches 11 bases. The ends lost 3 bases at V and 7 bases at J; junction bases unmatched: 8. The length of the CDR3 is 16 residues. Germline V gene sequence: CDR1 SGHVS, CDR2 FQNEAQ. The CDR3: CASSFRLAGISNEQFF. The CDR3 DNA is TGTGCCAGCAGCTTTAGACTAGCGGGAATAAGTAATGAGCAGTTCTTC.

The genes are TRBV7-7 and TRBJ2-1; the match to TRBD2 covers 10 bases. The V gene end was trimmed by 1 base and the J gene end by 9 bases; junction bases not matched to a gene: 6. The CDR3 extends over 15 amino acids. The germline V gene has CDR1 SSHAT and CDR2 FNYEAQ (reference sequence). CDR3 sequence reads: CASSLGLAGDGEQFF. The CDR3 DNA reads TGTGCCAGCAGCTTAGGTCTAGCGGGGGACGGTGAGCAGTTCTTC.

The gene calls are TRBV30 and TRBJ1-3; D is undetermined. Per germline, CDR1 GTSNPN and CDR2 SVGIG (reference sequence). V shed 3 bases and J shed 1 base, with 7 bases lying between them. The CDR3 extends over 13 amino acids. CDR3 in DNA: TGTGCCTGGAGCGTCTCTTCTGGAAACACCATATATTTT. Its translation: CAWSVSSGNTIYF.

This chain uses TRBV2 with TRBJ1-6; 9 bases match TRBD1. The CDR3 contains 14 residues. Germline values: CDR1 SNHLY, CDR2 FYNNEI. Unmatched junction bases numbered 2, after V lost 5 bases and J lost 6 bases. The DNA of the CDR3 is TGTGCCAGCAGTCGGGACAGGGCTAATTCACCCCTCCACTTT. Residues: CASSRDRANSPLHF.